The 24 T cell receptor beta chains presented below share a single source sample, sequenced in a study of siplizumab effects on memory and regulatory T cells. TCRdb's copy holds only in-frame clones and misses some; the assay was immunoSEQ multiplex PCR. The table has around 78,000 clones, about 90% seen once. Sequenced input: CD8+ T cells sorted from blood. The receptors stem from a human donor in good health.

The V and J genes are TRBV5-8 and TRBJ2-3; D gene uncertain. The CDR3 length is 15 residues. CDR1 is SGHTS and CDR2 is YDEGEE in the germline V gene. V was pared by 4 bases and J by 2 bases, with 14 bases between. Here the CDR3 DNA reads TGTGCCAGCAGCCTCCGCGAAGATTTCACAGATACGCAGTATTTT. This translates into CASSLREDFTDTQYF.

The chain recombines TRBV7-9 with TRBJ2-3; D might be TRBD2 (6 bases). Trimming left V 5 bases short and J 1 base short, with 16 bases between. CDR1 is SEHNR and CDR2 is FQNEAQ in the germline V gene (reference sequence). The CDR3 is 16 amino acids. CDR3: CASSPISGYRTDTQYF. CDR3 DNA: TGTGCCAGCAGCCCTATTAGCGGATACCGCACAGATACGCAGTATTTT.

CDR3 loop: CSVEGLAGGPQYNEQFF. The CDR3 DNA follows: TGCAGCGTTGAAGGCCTAGCGGGGGGGCCTCAGTACAATGAGCAGTTCTTC. This rearrangement joins TRBV29-1 to TRBJ2-1, with 12 bases lining up with TRBD2. V shed 1 base, J shed 4 bases, and the junction held 8 bases outside the gene matches. This CDR3 has 17 amino acids. Looked up from germline, CDR1 is SQVTM and CDR2 is ANQGSEA.

The chain links TRBV7-9 to TRBJ1-5; no firm D call. The V end was cut by 5 bases, the J end by 0 bases, with 11 bases between. Germline V gives CDR1 SEHNR, CDR2 FQNEAQ (reference sequence). The CDR3 has 15 amino acids. The CDR3 nucleotides are TGTGCCAGCAGCGACGGGATCACTAGCAATCAGCCCCAGCATTTT. This codes for CASSDGITSNQPQHF.

The chain has TRBV7-9 and TRBJ2-1; TRBD2 agrees at 9 bases. The germline gives CDR1 SEHNR, CDR2 FQNEAQ (reference sequence). Germline trimming cut 5 bases from V and 6 bases from J; bases unmatched to any gene: 14. This CDR3 spans 17 amino acids. The CDR3, as DNA: TGTGCCAGCAGCCCATCATACCTAGCGGGAATGGGCAATGAGCAGTTCTTC. It specifies CASSPSYLAGMGNEQFF.

The chain carries TRBV10-3 and TRBJ2-5; TRBD2 might be the D (5 bases). Germline CDR1 and CDR2: ENHRY and SYGVKD. V was trimmed by 6 bases and J by 4 bases, leaving 18 bases between them. The CDR3 contains 15 residues. CDR3 region: CAISDFGPEGETQYF. The CDR3 nucleotides are TGTGCCATCAGCGACTTCGGGCCCGAGGGAGAGACCCAGTACTTC.

The V and J genes are TRBV11-2 and TRBJ1-3; tentatively, D is TRBD1 (6 bases). This CDR3 spans 16 amino acids. The V end lost 5 bases, the J end lost 0 bases, and 14 bases lay between the germline ends. Germline CDR1 reads SGHAT; CDR2 reads FQNNGV. This CDR3 reads CASSRSRGSSGNTIYF. In nucleotides, the CDR3 is TGTGCCAGCAGCAGATCCAGGGGCAGCTCTGGAAACACCATATATTTT.

This clone is a singleton in its sample. V gene TRBV14 combines with J gene TRBJ1-2; D is perhaps TRBD1 (5 bases). The CDR3 is 15 residues long. Germline CDR1 and CDR2: SGHDN and FVKESK. The ends were cut back, 1 base at V and 5 bases at J, with 14 bases in the middle. CDR3 loop: CASSQGPGRGYGYTF. The CDR3, as DNA: TGTGCCAGCAGCCAAGGTCCAGGGAGGGGTTATGGCTACACCTTC.

This chain joins TRBV4-1 and TRBJ1-1; 7 bases align to TRBD1. The length of the CDR3 is 15 residues. Unmatched junction bases numbered 6, after V lost 1 base and J lost 4 bases. Germline-derived CDR1 and CDR2 are MGHRA and YSYEKL. The CDR3 DNA sequence: TGCGCCAGCAGCCAAGTTCAGGGGGGCGGCACTGAAGCTTTCTTT. Translating gives CASSQVQGGGTEAFF.

This chain links TRBV30 with TRBJ2-7; TRBD1 aligns across 9 bases. The length of the CDR3 is 16 residues. The germline V gene has CDR1 GTSNPN and CDR2 SVGIG (reference sequence). With 5 bases clipped from V and 3 bases from J, the junction kept 14 bases outside the gene matches. The CDR3 DNA reads as TGTGCCTGGCAAGATACAGGGGGCGCGTGGGACTACGAGCAGTACTTC. Translated: CAWQDTGGAWDYEQYF.

V is TRBV29-1 and J is TRBJ2-1, with 13 nucleotides matching TRBD2. Trimming removed 6 bases from V and 0 bases from J; junction bases left unmatched: 8. The germline V gene encodes CDR1 SQVTM and CDR2 ANQGSEA. The CDR3 is 17 residues long. CDR3 DNA: TGCAGCGTGGGAGGGACTAGCGGGGCGAACTCCTACAATGAGCAGTTCTTC. Translation: CSVGGTSGANSYNEQFF.

The chain combines TRBV15 with TRBJ2-1, with 13 bases identical to TRBD2. The junction had 13 bases not matched to a gene; V was cut back by 3 bases and J by 8 bases. In germline, CDR1 is LNHNV, CDR2 YYDKDF (reference sequence). The CDR3 sequence is 18 residues long. The CDR3 loop reads CATSRFTLLAGGWDEQFF. As DNA, the CDR3 is TGTGCCACCAGCAGGTTTACGTTACTAGCGGGAGGGTGGGATGAGCAGTTCTTC.

This rearrangement joins TRBV6-5 to TRBJ1-1, with 8 bases aligning to TRBD1. CDR1 is MNHEY, CDR2 SVGAGI, per germline. The J segment lost 5 bases and the V segment lost 4 bases, leaving 6 bases of the junction unmatched. The CDR3 has 14 residues. The CDR3, as DNA: TGTGCCAGCAGTTCTCGACAGGGGATAACTGAAGCTTTCTTT. It specifies CASSSRQGITEAFF.

This rearrangement joins TRBV28 to TRBJ1-2; tentative D call: TRBD1 (6 bases). This CDR3 is 15 amino acids long. Germline CDR1 is MDHEN and CDR2 is SYDVKM. V lost 5 bases to trimming and J lost 2 bases, with 15 bases between them. In DNA, the CDR3 is TGTGCCAGCAGTCGCCGGGACACAGGAAACTATGGCTACACCTTC. Its protein is CASSRRDTGNYGYTF.

The V gene is TRBV11-2, the J gene TRBJ2-3, with D possibly matching TRBD2 (5 bases). The CDR3 has 14 amino acids. Germline CDR1 reads SGHAT; CDR2 reads FQNNGV. V lost 2 bases and J lost 1, with 7 bases in between. CDR3 DNA: TGTGCCAGCAGCTTAAACGGGGGCACAGATACGCAGTATTTT. Protein sequence: CASSLNGGTDTQYF.

The gene calls are TRBV28 and TRBJ1-1; 7 bases agree with TRBD1. The ends lost 2 bases at V and 4 bases at J; junction bases unmatched: 7. The CDR3 sequence is 15 residues long. Looked up from germline, CDR1 is MDHEN and CDR2 is SYDVKM. The CDR3 here is CASSLPTGVATEAFF. CDR3 sequence (DNA): TGTGCCAGCAGTTTACCAACAGGGGTAGCCACTGAAGCTTTCTTT. Supplemented by reference TRBV28 and TRBJ1-1, the full variable domain reads DVKVTQSSRYLVKRTGEKVFLECVQDMDHENMFWYRQDPGLGLRLIYFSYDVKMKEKGDIPEGYSVSREKKERFSLILESASTNQTSMYLCASSLPTGVATEAFFGQGTRLTVV.

The gene calls are TRBV5-1 and TRBJ2-7; TRBD2 matches at 7 bases. V lost 5 bases to trimming and J lost 0 bases; unmatched junction nucleotides: 8. Per the germline V gene, CDR1 is SGHRS and CDR2 is YFSETQ. The CDR3 has 15 residues. The CDR3 region is CASSFYSGSSYEQYF. CDR3 coding DNA: TGCGCCAGCAGTTTTTATAGCGGGTCCTCCTACGAGCAGTACTTC.

The gene calls are TRBV10-3 and TRBJ2-7; D remains unclear. CDR3 length equals 14 residues. V lost 2 bases to trimming and J lost 2 bases, with 10 bases between them. CDR1 and CDR2 (germline): ENHRY, SYGVKD. CDR3 sequence: CAISEGEGPYEQYF. Written as DNA, the CDR3 is TGTGCCATCAGTGAGGGGGAAGGGCCCTACGAGCAGTACTTC.

The chain uses TRBV6-5 and TRBJ1-2, with 7 positions matching TRBD1. Trimming cost V 0 bases and J 7 bases; bases outside gene matches: 5. Germline CDR1 is MNHEY and CDR2 is SVGAGI. CDR3 length equals 14 residues. Here the CDR3 DNA reads TGTGCCAGCAGTTACTCTCCACAGGGGATTGGCTACACCTTC. Translated: CASSYSPQGIGYTF.

The chain links TRBV11-3 to TRBJ1-3, with 7 bases lining up with TRBD1. Germline loops: CDR1 SGHNT, CDR2 YENEEA. This CDR3 comprises 14 residues. Trimming removed 5 bases from V and 3 bases from J; junction bases left unmatched: 4. The CDR3, as DNA: TGTGCCAGCAGCGCCGGGACAGATGGAAACACCATATATTTT. Its protein is CASSAGTDGNTIYF. Combining the CDR3 with reference TRBV11-3 and TRBJ1-3 gives the whole variable domain EAGVVQSPRYKIIEKKQPVAFWCNPISGHNTLYWYLQNLGQGPELLIRYENEEAVDDSQLPKDRFSAERLKGVDSTLKIQPAELGDSAVYLCASSAGTDGNTIYFGEGSWLTVV.

The chain links TRBV18 to TRBJ1-1; 8 bases match TRBD1. The V segment lost 0 bases and the J segment 6 bases; nucleotides outside the gene matches: 6. The CDR3 extends over 15 amino acids. Per the germline V gene, CDR1 is KGHSH and CDR2 is LQKENI. The DNA of the CDR3 is TGTGCCAGCTCACCACCGTTGACAGGGGAGGCTGAAGCTTTCTTT. Amino acids: CASSPPLTGEAEAFF.

V usage is TRBV6-4 and J usage is TRBJ2-1, with 8 bases that match TRBD2. The germline CDR1 and CDR2 sequences are MRHNA and SNTAGT. The CDR3 sequence is 15 residues long. The V gene end was trimmed by 3 bases and the J gene end by 7 bases; junction bases not matched to a gene: 8. The CDR3 region has the DNA TGTGCCAGCAGTGATCGGGGGGGCCGCCTTAATGAGCAGTTCTTC. As protein: CASSDRGGRLNEQFF.

V is TRBV27 and J is TRBJ2-7; D possibly corresponds to TRBD2 (6 bases). Germline loops: CDR1 MNHEY, CDR2 SMNVEV (reference sequence). This CDR3 is built from 14 residues. V lost 0 bases and J lost 5, with 11 bases in between. CDR3 in DNA: TGTGCCAGCAGTTTATCGGCGGGGTCCAACGAGCAGTACTTC. Amino acid sequence: CASSLSAGSNEQYF.

The chain carries TRBV7-9 and TRBJ2-2; 11 bases line up with TRBD2. The germline gives CDR1 SEHNR, CDR2 FQNEAQ (reference sequence). This CDR3 is 18 amino acids long. Unmatched junction bases numbered 10, after V lost 5 bases and J lost 2 bases. CDR3 region: CASSPTLAGGPNTGELFF. CDR3 nucleotide sequence: TGTGCCAGCAGCCCAACGTTAGCGGGGGGGCCAAACACCGGGGAGCTGTTTTTT.